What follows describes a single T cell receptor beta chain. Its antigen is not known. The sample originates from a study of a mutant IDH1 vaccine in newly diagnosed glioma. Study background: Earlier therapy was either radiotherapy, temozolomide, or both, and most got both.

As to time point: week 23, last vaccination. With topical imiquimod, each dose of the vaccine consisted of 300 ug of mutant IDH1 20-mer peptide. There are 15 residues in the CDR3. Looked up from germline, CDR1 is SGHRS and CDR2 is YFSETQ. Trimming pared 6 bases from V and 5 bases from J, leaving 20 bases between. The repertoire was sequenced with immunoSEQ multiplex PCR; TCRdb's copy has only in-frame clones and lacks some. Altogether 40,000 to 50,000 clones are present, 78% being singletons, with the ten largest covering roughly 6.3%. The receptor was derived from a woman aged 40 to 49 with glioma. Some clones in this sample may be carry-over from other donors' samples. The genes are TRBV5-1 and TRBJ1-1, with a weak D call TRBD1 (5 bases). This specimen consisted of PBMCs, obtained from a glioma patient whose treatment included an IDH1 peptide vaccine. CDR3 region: CASNGVLDRPTEAFF. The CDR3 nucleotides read TGCGCCAGCAATGGGGTCCTCGACAGACCAACTGAAGCTTTCTTT. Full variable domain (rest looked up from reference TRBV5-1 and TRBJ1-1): KAGVTQTPRYLIKTRGQQVTLSCSPISGHRSVSWYQQTPGQGLQFLFEYFSETQRNKGNFPGRFSGRQFSNSRSEMNVSTLELGDSALYLCASNGVLDRPTEAFFGQGTRLTVV.